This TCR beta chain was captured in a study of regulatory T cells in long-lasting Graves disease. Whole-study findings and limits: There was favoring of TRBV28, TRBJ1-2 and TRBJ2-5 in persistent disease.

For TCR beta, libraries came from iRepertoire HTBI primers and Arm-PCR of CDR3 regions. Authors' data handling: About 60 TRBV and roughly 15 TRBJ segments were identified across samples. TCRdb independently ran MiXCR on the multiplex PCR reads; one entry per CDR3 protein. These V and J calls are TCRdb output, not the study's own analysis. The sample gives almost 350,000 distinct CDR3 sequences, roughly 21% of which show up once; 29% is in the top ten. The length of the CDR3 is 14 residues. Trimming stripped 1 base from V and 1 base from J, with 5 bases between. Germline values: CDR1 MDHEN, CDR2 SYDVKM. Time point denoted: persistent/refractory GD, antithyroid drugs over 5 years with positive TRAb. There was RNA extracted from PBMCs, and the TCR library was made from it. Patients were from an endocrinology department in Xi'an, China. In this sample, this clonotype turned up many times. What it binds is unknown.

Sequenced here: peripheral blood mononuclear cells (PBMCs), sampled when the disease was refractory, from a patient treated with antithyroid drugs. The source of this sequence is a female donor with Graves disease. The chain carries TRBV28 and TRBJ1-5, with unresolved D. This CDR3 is CASSLYPSNQPQHF. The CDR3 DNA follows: TGTGCCAGCAGTTTATACCCCAGCAATCAGCCCCAGCATTTT.